The next 30 T cell receptor beta chains were all read from a single sample in a study of Ad26.COV2.S vaccination and SARS-CoV-2 variants. Treatment specified: around 19 received Ad26.COV2.S at low or high dose, single or two shots; 5 received placebo; per-sample allocation not given. The samples were gathered on day 63 after the first injection of vaccine or placebo. Sequencing was performed with immunoSEQ multiplex PCR; in TCRdb, only in-frame clones are kept and a portion is missing. The sample has approximately 300,000 clones, roughly 84% seen once. The sample was peripheral blood, taken in a trial of Ad26.COV2.S vaccine versus placebo. The origin of the receptors is a person between 18 and 65 years old who received the Ad26.COV2.S COVID-19 vaccine or a placebo.

The chain links TRBV2 to TRBJ1-3; D gene unclear. CDR3 length equals 14 residues. Germline lookup yields CDR1 SNHLY and CDR2 FYNNEI. With 6 bases removed from V and 3 bases from J, the gap between germline ends came to 12 bases. The CDR3 DNA follows: TGTGCCAGCAGGGATGAGGCAGGTGGAAACACCATATATTTT. Its translation: CASRDEAGGNTIYF.

The V gene is TRBV25-1, the J gene TRBJ2-3, with 12 bases fitting TRBD2. The CDR3 runs 16 residues. Unmatched junction bases numbered 6, after V lost 4 bases and J lost 4 bases. The germline gives CDR1 MGHDK, CDR2 SYGVNS. CDR3 bases: TGTGCCAGCAGTGCAACTCTAGCGGGAGGGGCAGATACGCAGTATTTT. Protein product: CASSATLAGGADTQYF.

This chain connects TRBV2 to TRBJ1-6; D unclear. Germline V CDR1 and CDR2: SNHLY, FYNNEI. This CDR3 spans 14 amino acids. V lost 8 bases to trimming and J lost 3 bases, with 11 bases between them. CDR3 nucleotides: TGTGCCAGCTCCGGACCGAACTATAATTCACCCCTCCACTTT. Its protein product is CASSGPNYNSPLHF.

The chain has TRBV18 and TRBJ1-2; tentatively, D is TRBD1 (6 bases). This CDR3 spans 18 amino acids. The V and J ends lost 3 bases and 3 bases respectively, with 23 bases between them. Germline V gene data show CDR1 as KGHSH and CDR2 as LQKENI. Written as DNA, the CDR3 is TGTGCCAGCTCACCCGGGACAATTCGGGGCGCGAGTCACTATGGCTACACCTTC. It translates to CASSPGTIRGASHYGYTF.

The chain employs TRBV7-2 and TRBJ2-5, with D perhaps given as TRBD1 or TRBD2 (6 bases each). The germline V and J ends were trimmed by 6 bases and 1 base, with 18 bases remaining between them. The germline CDR1 and CDR2 sequences are SGHTA and FQGNSA. The CDR3 extends over 16 amino acids. The CDR3 DNA is TGTGCCAGCAGTATAGGGGGGCGCGGTCCCCAAGAGACCCAGTACTTC. Amino acid sequence: CASSIGGRGPQETQYF. Full variable domain (remainder filled in from reference TRBV7-2 and TRBJ2-5): GAGVSQSPSNKVTEKGKDVELRCDPISGHTALYWYRQSLGQGLEFLIYFQGNSAPDKSGLPSDRFSAERTGGSVSTLTIQRTQQEDSAVYLCASSIGGRGPQETQYFGPGTRLLVL.

The chain employs TRBV4-2 and TRBJ2-5, with 9 bases matching TRBD2. This CDR3 is built from 15 residues. CDR1 is LGHNA, CDR2 YNFKEQ, per germline. After removal of 4 bases from V and 3 bases from J, the junction contained 6 bases not matched to a gene. CDR3: CASSRRGGGEETQYF. DNA of the CDR3: TGTGCCAGCAGCCGGCGCGGGGGGGGAGAAGAGACCCAGTACTTC.

As concerns this clone: One junction end disagrees with the germline gene, perhaps due to a read error. This sequence joins TRBV6-1 and TRBJ1-5, with D perhaps TRBD1 (6 bases). In germline, CDR1 is MNHNS, CDR2 SASEGT. There are 12 residues in the CDR3. The CDR3 reads CASSESGGRWYF. The CDR3 DNA is TGTGCCAGCAGTGAGAGCGGGGGGCGCTGGTATTTT.

The chain combines TRBV5-1 with TRBJ1-4; D possibly corresponds to TRBD1 (5 bases). Germline CDR1 is SGHRS and CDR2 is YFSETQ. The V end lost 2 bases, the J end lost 8 bases, and 13 bases lay between the germline ends. The CDR3 contains 14 residues. In DNA form, the CDR3 reads TGCGCCAGCAGCTTACAGGACGGTGGCGAAAAACTGTTTTTT. Protein product: CASSLQDGGEKLFF.

The rearrangement joins TRBV28 to TRBJ1-2; D remains ambiguous. There are 13 residues in the CDR3. V was trimmed by 8 bases and J by 4 bases, leaving 14 bases between them. CDR1 is MDHEN, CDR2 SYDVKM, per germline. The CDR3, as DNA: TGTGCCAGCGGTACCGGGCCGACCTATGGCTACACCTTC. It specifies CASGTGPTYGYTF.

The J gene is TRBJ1-2, the V gene TRBV12-3 or TRBV12-4; D unclear. The CDR3 has 13 amino acids. Trimming cost V 3 bases and J 6 bases, with 11 bases left between them. The CDR3 region has the DNA TGTGCCAGCAGTTTTCGGGCAGAACATGGCTACACCTTC. It translates to CASSFRAEHGYTF.

Only a few counts were recorded for this clone. The sample has other DNA sequences that encode this CDR3 too. The chain couples TRBV12-3 or TRBV12-4 to TRBJ1-2, with a tentative D call TRBD1 (5 bases). Trimming cost V 3 bases and J 7 bases, with 6 bases left between them. The CDR3 spans 11 residues. Here the CDR3 DNA reads TGTGCCAGCAGTTTCGGGGGTGGCTACACCTTC. Its translation is CASSFGGGYTF.

The rearrangement joins TRBV7-9 to TRBJ1-6; 10 nucleotides align to TRBD1. V dropped 8 bases and J dropped 8; count of bases not matched to a gene: 6. The germline gives CDR1 SEHNR, CDR2 FQNEAQ (reference sequence). The CDR3 is 14 amino acids. CDR3 in DNA: TGTGCCAGCGGAGCCGGGACAGGGGATTCACCCCTCCACTTT. It is translated as CASGAGTGDSPLHF.

The chain uses TRBV7-2 and TRBJ1-5, with unresolved D. Trimming shortened V by 3 bases and J by 3 bases, and 6 bases separated the two germline ends. This CDR3 region has 13 residues. From germline, CDR1 is SGHTA and CDR2 FQGNSA. This CDR3 reads CASSFRINQPQHF. DNA for the CDR3: TGTGCCAGCAGCTTTCGGATCAATCAGCCCCAGCATTTT.

V is TRBV2 and J is TRBJ2-1; 9 positions agree with TRBD1. V shed 3 bases, J shed 2 bases, and the junction held 11 bases outside the gene matches. Germline V gene data show CDR1 as SNHLY and CDR2 as FYNNEI. The CDR3 extends over 18 amino acids. CDR3 residues: CASSESSPDRGTYNEQFF. The CDR3 nucleotides are TGTGCCAGCAGTGAGAGTTCTCCGGACAGGGGCACCTACAATGAGCAGTTCTTC.

V usage is TRBV5-1 and J usage is TRBJ1-5, with no clear D. Trimming cost V 0 bases and J 3 bases, with 19 bases left between them. Germline V lookup: CDR1 SGHRS, CDR2 YFSETQ. The CDR3 contains 18 residues. Here the CDR3 reads CASSLERDQVQDNQPQHF. CDR3 DNA sequence: TGCGCCAGCAGCTTGGAGAGAGATCAGGTGCAGGACAATCAGCCCCAGCATTTT. Complete variable domain (other parts from reference TRBV5-1 and TRBJ1-5): KAGVTQTPRYLIKTRGQQVTLSCSPISGHRSVSWYQQTPGQGLQFLFEYFSETQRNKGNFPGRFSGRQFSNSRSEMNVSTLELGDSALYLCASSLERDQVQDNQPQHFGDGTRLSIL.

The CDR3 region has the DNA TGTGCCAGCAGCTCCGAGACAGGGCCCCCTCATGGCTACACCTTC. Residues: CASSSETGPPHGYTF. This chain joins TRBV7-8 and TRBJ1-2, with 7 bases lining up with TRBD1. Germline values: CDR1 SGHVS, CDR2 FQNEAQ. V was pared by 4 bases and J by 6 bases, with 11 bases of the junction left unmatched. The CDR3 sequence is 15 residues long.

This chain links TRBV5-6 with TRBJ1-5; D gene unclear. The germline gives CDR1 SGHDT, CDR2 YYEEEE. With 4 bases removed from V and 3 bases from J, the gap between germline ends came to 11 bases. The CDR3 loop spans 14 amino acids. Here the CDR3 reads CASSHGRFNQPQHF. CDR3 DNA sequence: TGTGCCAGCAGCCATGGACGTTTCAATCAGCCCCAGCATTTT. The whole variable domain, remainder taken from reference TRBV5-6 and TRBJ1-5, is DAGVTQSPTHLIKTRGQQVTLRCSPKSGHDTVSWYQQALGQGPQFIFQYYEEEERQRGNFPDRFSGHQFPNYSSELNVNALLLGDSALYLCASSHGRFNQPQHFGDGTRLSIL.

The chain uses TRBV5-1 and TRBJ2-7, with D perhaps matching TRBD1 (6 bases). The V and J ends lost 7 bases and 3 bases respectively, with 20 bases between them. CDR3 length equals 15 residues. CDR1 SGHRS and CDR2 YFSETQ come from the germline V gene. This CDR3 reads CASHRERSPYYEQYF. CDR3 nucleotide sequence: TGCGCCAGCCACAGGGAGAGAAGCCCCTACTACGAGCAGTACTTC. Full variable domain (remainder filled in from reference TRBV5-1 and TRBJ2-7): KAGVTQTPRYLIKTRGQQVTLSCSPISGHRSVSWYQQTPGQGLQFLFEYFSETQRNKGNFPGRFSGRQFSNSRSEMNVSTLELGDSALYLCASHRERSPYYEQYFGPGTRLTVT.

The chain joins TRBV9 to TRBJ2-1; TRBD2 agrees at 10 bases. Per germline, CDR1 SGDLS and CDR2 YYNGEE. The V gene end was trimmed by 3 bases and the J gene end by 1 base; junction bases not matched to a gene: 4. The length of the CDR3 is 16 residues. CDR3: CASSAPTSGSYNEQFF. The CDR3 bases are TGTGCCAGCAGCGCCCCGACTAGCGGGTCCTACAATGAGCAGTTCTTC.

The chain carries TRBV11-2 and TRBJ2-2; D remains unclear. This CDR3 is 13 amino acids long. V was clipped by 1 base and J by 4 bases, with 4 bases between them. CDR1 and CDR2 from the germline V gene are SGHAT and FQNNGV. The CDR3 nucleotides read TGTGCCAGCAGCTTAGGGCGCACCGGGGAGCTGTTTTTT. Protein sequence: CASSLGRTGELFF. The whole variable domain, filled in from reference TRBV11-2 and TRBJ2-2, reads EAGVAQSPRYKIIEKRQSVAFWCNPISGHATLYWYQQILGQGPKLLIQFQNNGVVDDSQLPKDRFSAERLKGVDSTLKIQPAKLEDSAVYLCASSLGRTGELFFGEGSRLTVL.

This clone was detected only once. V usage is TRBV6-2 or TRBV6-3 and J usage is TRBJ1-1; perhaps TRBD1 as D (6 bases). This CDR3 has 14 amino acids. V was pared by 2 bases and J by 5 bases, with 12 bases between. Per germline, CDR1 MNHEY and CDR2 SVGEGT. CDR3 residues: CASSYPNRGTEAFF. The CDR3, as DNA: TGTGCCAGCAGTTACCCCAATAGGGGGACTGAAGCTTTCTTT.

This clone came up once. The rearrangement joins TRBV3-1 (or the pseudogene TRBV3-2) to TRBJ1-1; D not certain. V was pared by 3 bases and J by 5 bases, with 13 bases between. Per germline, CDR1 LGHDT and CDR2 YNNKEL (reference sequence). The CDR3 is 14 amino acids. The CDR3 DNA follows: TGTGCCAGCAGCCAGAATGGACGGGGTACTGAAGCTTTCTTT. Protein product: CASSQNGRGTEAFF.

Written as DNA, the CDR3 is TGTGCCAGCAGTTCCACCGTCGGGACTTCGACCTCTTACGAGCAGTACTTC. Translating it yields CASSSTVGTSTSYEQYF. The gene calls are TRBV27 and TRBJ2-7, with a possible D match to TRBD2 (6 bases). The CDR3 spans 17 residues. The V gene lost 4 bases and the J gene lost 4 bases, with 23 bases spanning the gap. Germline CDR1 and CDR2: MNHEY and SMNVEV (reference sequence).

The chain couples TRBV30 to TRBJ2-4; no definite D call. Germline CDR1 and CDR2: GTSNPN and SVGIG (reference sequence). V lost 5 bases and J lost 4, with 6 bases in between. The CDR3 loop spans 11 amino acids. Written as DNA, the CDR3 is TGTGCCTGGGGCGAGAAAAACATTCAGTACTTC. This encodes CAWGEKNIQYF.

The V gene is TRBV7-2, the J gene TRBJ1-1; TRBD1 is a possible D gene (5 bases). The length of the CDR3 is 15 residues. Germline V gene data show CDR1 as SGHTA and CDR2 as FQGNSA. With 5 bases removed from V and 0 bases from J, the gap between germline ends came to 13 bases. CDR3 region: CASSIRQSMNTEAFF. The CDR3 bases are TGTGCCAGCAGCATAAGACAGTCCATGAACACTGAAGCTTTCTTT.

The chain recombines TRBV10-3 with TRBJ1-2, with 9 bases matching TRBD1. Germline CDR1 reads ENHRY; CDR2 reads SYGVKD. This CDR3 contains 14 residues. The trim removed 5 bases at V and 6 bases at J, leaving 7 bases unmatched. CDR3 sequence: CAISLGQGVDGYTF. The DNA of the CDR3 is TGTGCCATCAGTCTGGGACAGGGAGTTGATGGCTACACCTTC.

This chain's CDR3 is CAISGAQVKHEQYF. The CDR3 nucleotides are TGTGCCATCAGTGGGGCCCAGGTTAAGCACGAGCAGTACTTC. The chain couples TRBV10-3 to TRBJ2-7; D remains ambiguous. Trimming removed 4 bases at V and 5 bases at J, with 15 bases between. Germline V lookup: CDR1 ENHRY, CDR2 SYGVKD. This CDR3 has 14 amino acids.

This chain joins TRBV12-3 or TRBV12-4 and TRBJ1-1; D gene unclear. Trimming removed 6 bases at V and 3 bases at J, with 8 bases between. The CDR3 covers 12 residues. CDR3 amino acids: CASSWADTEAFF. CDR3 DNA: TGTGCCAGCAGCTGGGCAGACACTGAAGCTTTCTTT.

This rearrangement joins TRBV6-5 to TRBJ1-2; possible D gene TRBD1, 5 bases. Germline V lookup: CDR1 MNHEY, CDR2 SVGAGI. Trimming removed 7 bases from V and 8 bases from J, with 11 bases in between. This CDR3 comprises 11 residues. In DNA form, the CDR3 reads TGTGCCAGCAAAGGGACGTTCGGCTACACCTTC. Translation gives CASKGTFGYTF.

The rearrangement joins TRBV19 to TRBJ1-2; 8 bases line up with TRBD1. This CDR3 has 13 residues. The germline CDR1 and CDR2 sequences are LNHDA and SQIVND (reference sequence). The ends lost 4 bases at V and 3 bases at J; junction bases unmatched: 1. CDR3 residues: CASSKQGDYGYTF. Written as DNA, the CDR3 is TGTGCCAGTAGTAAACAGGGGGACTATGGCTACACCTTC.